This passage covers 32 T cell receptor beta chains from one sample sequenced in a study of technical replicates of blood from several donors. Produced via immunoSEQ multiplex PCR; TCRdb's table is partial and in-frame only. This sample has some 62,000 clones; approximately 89% occur once, and the top ten carry around 4.9%. The sample comprised PBMCs. The source is a human donor in good health. Some clones in this sample may be carry-over from other donors' samples.

The rearrangement uses TRBV30 and TRBJ2-2, with TRBD2 matching over 7 bases. Per germline, CDR1 GTSNPN and CDR2 SVGIG (reference sequence). The CDR3 covers 17 residues. V shed 3 bases, J shed 1 base, and the junction held 11 bases outside the gene matches. CDR3 bases: TGTGCCTGGAGGACGGGACTATCCTTTAAGAACACCGGGGAGCTGTTTTTT. The encoded protein is CAWRTGLSFKNTGELFF.

V is TRBV6-8 and J is TRBJ1-2; D ambiguous. The CDR3 consists of 11 residues. Per the germline V gene, CDR1 is MNHGY and CDR2 is SAAAGT. The V gene lost 5 bases and the J gene lost 5 bases, with 6 bases spanning the gap. In nucleotides, the CDR3 is TGTGCCAGCAGTCCCTTATATGGCTACACCTTC. Translating gives CASSPLYGYTF.

CDR3 in DNA: TGTGCCAGCAGTCGCGCACTAGCGGGAGTAGGGCAAGAGACCCAGTACTTC. It codes for CASSRALAGVGQETQYF. The chain combines TRBV7-9 with TRBJ2-5; 11 nucleotides agree with TRBD2. CDR3 size: 17 residues. Looked up from germline, CDR1 is SEHNR and CDR2 is FQNEAQ (reference sequence). V shed 6 bases, J shed 2 bases, and the junction held 11 bases outside the gene matches.

V and J are TRBV5-1 and TRBJ2-5; 7 positions agree with TRBD1. This CDR3 region has 13 residues. With V trimmed by 4 bases and J by 4 bases, 4 bases remained unmatched. CDR1 is SGHRS, CDR2 YFSETQ, per germline. The CDR3 coding sequence is TGCGCCAGCAGCGACCCAGGGGGAGAGACCCAGTACTTC. Translated: CASSDPGGETQYF.

This rearrangement joins TRBV4-3 to TRBJ2-7; 8 bases agree with TRBD1. CDR1 is LGHNA, CDR2 YSLEER, per germline. The CDR3 covers 14 residues. With V trimmed by 5 bases and J by 5 bases, 8 bases remained unmatched. In nucleotides, the CDR3 is TGCGCCAGCAGCGAGCTCGGACAGGGCCACGAGCAGTACTTC. Translated, it gives CASSELGQGHEQYF.

The chain carries TRBV18 and TRBJ2-7, with D possibly being TRBD2 (6 bases). Trimming left V 3 bases short and J 1 base short, with 16 bases between. CDR1 and CDR2 from the germline V gene are KGHSH and LQKENI. The CDR3 is 16 residues long. CDR3 protein: CASSPQTFAGSYEQYF. DNA for the CDR3: TGTGCCAGCTCACCTCAGACGTTCGCGGGGTCCTACGAGCAGTACTTC.

V usage is TRBV4-1 and J usage is TRBJ2-7; 11 bases fit TRBD2. Germline CDR1 MGHRA, CDR2 YSYEKL. V was clipped by 0 bases and J by 3 bases; unmatched bases: 10. This CDR3 has 18 residues. CDR3 nucleotide sequence: TGCGCCAGCAGCCAAGATCTTTTCGGGCTAGCGGGGGGCTACGAGCAGTACTTC. Amino acid sequence: CASSQDLFGLAGGYEQYF.

The chain has TRBV5-4 and TRBJ2-7; the match to TRBD2 covers 10 bases. CDR3 length: 17 residues. The trim removed 0 bases at V and 5 bases at J, leaving 11 bases unmatched. CDR1 and CDR2 (germline): SGHNT, YYREEE (reference sequence). This chain's CDR3 is CASSLGGSGRAFDEQYF. Here the CDR3 DNA reads TGTGCCAGCAGCTTGGGTGGGAGCGGGAGGGCCTTCGACGAGCAGTACTTC.

This sequence joins TRBV9 and TRBJ2-2; 7 bases are a match to TRBD1. The CDR3 totals 19 residues. Trimming cost V 4 bases and J 1 base; bases outside gene matches: 16. CDR1 is SGDLS and CDR2 is YYNGEE in the germline V gene. CDR3 DNA: TGTGCCAGCAGCTTCAAGGTGGTAGGGGGCGTAGGGAACACCGGGGAGCTGTTTTTT. Protein product: CASSFKVVGGVGNTGELFF.

The rearrangement links TRBV19 to TRBJ2-6; D gene uncertain. Trimming cost V 8 bases and J 0 bases, with 11 bases left between them. CDR3 size: 15 residues. Germline V CDR1 and CDR2: LNHDA, SQIVND (reference sequence). The CDR3 sequence: CASQLRISGANVLTF. CDR3 coding DNA: TGTGCCAGTCAGTTACGTATCTCTGGGGCCAACGTCCTGACTTTC.

This clone was observed a few times. The chain combines TRBV6-4 with TRBJ2-1; maybe TRBD2 (6 bases). The CDR3 is 15 amino acids. V was shortened by 5 bases and J by 9 bases, with 20 bases between the two germline ends. The germline V gene has CDR1 MRHNA and CDR2 SNTAGT. CDR3 DNA: TGTGCCAGCAGTAGCGACGCCGGAGGGCAGGGTGAGCAGTTCTTC. Residues: CASSSDAGGQGEQFF.

The chain links TRBV7-2 to TRBJ2-7; possible D gene TRBD2, 5 bases. CDR1 and CDR2 from the germline V gene are SGHTA and FQGNSA. CDR3 length: 15 amino acids. The germline V and J ends were trimmed by 5 bases and 0 bases, with 14 bases remaining between them. CDR3 protein: CASSDRTLSSYEQYF. In nucleotides, the CDR3 is TGTGCCAGCAGCGACCGGACTCTTAGCTCCTACGAGCAGTACTTC. The full variable domain, rest sourced from reference TRBV7-2 and TRBJ2-7, is GAGVSQSPSNKVTEKGKDVELRCDPISGHTALYWYRQSLGQGLEFLIYFQGNSAPDKSGLPSDRFSAERTGGSVSTLTIQRTQQEDSAVYLCASSDRTLSSYEQYFGPGTRLTVT.

This clone showed up just a few times. This rearrangement joins TRBV23-1 to TRBJ2-1; TRBD2 aligns across 12 bases. TRBV23-1 is sorted into the ORF group, with uncertain function. The CDR3 length is 15 residues. The V gene end was trimmed by 7 bases and the J gene end by 5 bases; junction bases not matched to a gene: 6. The CDR3 DNA follows: TGCGCCAGCACGACTAGCGGGGGTGAAAACAATGAGCAGTTCTTC. Its translation: CASTTSGGENNEQFF.

The chain links TRBV5-1 to TRBJ2-7, with D uncertain. Germline V gene data show CDR1 as SGHRS and CDR2 as YFSETQ. V dropped 4 bases and J dropped 1 base, with 3 bases sitting between them. The CDR3 consists of 11 residues. Here the CDR3 reads CASSQSYEQYF. In nucleotides, the CDR3 is TGCGCCAGCAGCCAATCCTACGAGCAGTACTTC.

This clone was seen only once. This chain links TRBV5-5 with TRBJ2-7; 7 positions match TRBD2. J was trimmed by 4 bases and V by 7 bases; bases with no gene match: 8. The CDR3 consists of 13 residues. CDR1 and CDR2 from the germline V gene are SGHKS and YYEKEE (reference sequence). The CDR3 is CASEGPGGYEQYF. The DNA for the CDR3 is TGTGCCAGCGAGGGACCGGGGGGATACGAGCAGTACTTC. Full variable domain (remainder filled in from reference TRBV5-5 and TRBJ2-7): DAGVTQSPTHLIKTRGQQVTLRCSPISGHKSVSWYQQVLGQGPQFIFQYYEKEERGRGNFPDRFSARQFPNYSSELNVNALLLGDSALYLCASEGPGGYEQYFGPGTRLTVT.

The genes are TRBV18 and TRBJ1-1; D not resolved. Between the trimmed V and J ends, which lost 6 bases and 3 bases, there was a span of 14 bases. The V gene's germline CDR1 is KGHSH and CDR2 LQKENI. The CDR3 runs to 14 residues. CDR3 DNA: TGTGCCAGCTCCACGTTGAGGAGCTACACTGAAGCTTTCTTT. Residues: CASSTLRSYTEAFF.

The chain joins TRBV11-2 to TRBJ2-6; possibly TRBD1 for D (7 bases). V shed 1 base and J shed 3 bases, with 16 bases lying between them. The CDR3 is 18 amino acids. Germline CDR1 is SGHAT and CDR2 is FQNNGV. CDR3 DNA sequence: TGTGCCAGCAGCTTAGCCTTCAGGGGGGCGCGTGGGGCCAACGTCCTGACTTTC. Protein product: CASSLAFRGARGANVLTF.

This chain links TRBV5-1 with TRBJ2-3; D gene unclear. The CDR3 has 15 residues. V lost 0 bases and J lost 0, with 8 bases in between. CDR1 SGHRS and CDR2 YFSETQ come from the germline V gene. CDR3 in DNA: TGCGCCAGCAGCTTGGGTCCGGTGAGCACAGATACGCAGTATTTT. Protein: CASSLGPVSTDTQYF.

The genes are TRBV19 and TRBJ1-1; 8 nucleotides align to TRBD1. Germline values: CDR1 LNHDA, CDR2 SQIVND (reference sequence). The CDR3 is made up of 14 amino acids. Germline trimming cut 9 bases from V and 1 base from J; bases unmatched to any gene: 7. CDR3: CASQQGGSNTEAFF. Written as DNA, the CDR3 is TGTGCCAGCCAACAGGGGGGATCGAACACTGAAGCTTTCTTT.

The V gene is TRBV5-6, the J gene TRBJ1-2, with a tentative D call TRBD1 (6 bases). V lost 1 base and J lost 5, with 15 bases in between. Germline V gene sequence: CDR1 SGHDT, CDR2 YYEEEE. The CDR3 totals 15 residues. CDR3 residues: CASSLRQASLYGYTF. For the CDR3, the DNA is TGTGCCAGCAGCTTGCGACAGGCCTCCCTTTATGGCTACACCTTC.

The gene calls are TRBV30 and TRBJ2-7; the match to TRBD2 covers 8 bases. The V gene end was trimmed by 2 bases and the J gene end by 2 bases; junction bases not matched to a gene: 8. The CDR3 consists of 15 residues. Per the germline V gene, CDR1 is GTSNPN and CDR2 is SVGIG (reference sequence). Here the CDR3 DNA reads TGTGCCTGGAGTCTGGCGGGTAGCGGGACCTACGAGCAGTACTTC. Amino acid sequence: CAWSLAGSGTYEQYF.

The chain employs TRBV4-2 and TRBJ2-7, with TRBD2 matching 7 bases. Unmatched junction bases numbered 5, after V lost 3 bases and J lost 0 bases. Per germline, CDR1 LGHNA and CDR2 YNFKEQ. The CDR3 extends over 15 amino acids. CDR3 coding DNA: TGTGCCAGCAGCCATACGGCTAGCGGCTCCTACGAGCAGTACTTC. Its protein product is CASSHTASGSYEQYF.

V and J are TRBV6-1 and TRBJ2-7, with 8 bases identical to TRBD2. Unmatched junction bases numbered 7, after V lost 8 bases and J lost 4 bases. The CDR3 has 13 residues. The germline V gene encodes CDR1 MNHNS and CDR2 SASEGT. The CDR3 DNA follows: TGTGCCAGCCACCTTAGCGGGACGTACGAGCAGTACTTC. Amino acids: CASHLSGTYEQYF.

The genes are TRBV18 and TRBJ1-2, with D maybe TRBD1 (5 bases). CDR3 length: 13 residues. Germline loops: CDR1 KGHSH, CDR2 LQKENI. Trimming stripped 8 bases from V and 7 bases from J, with 17 bases between. The CDR3 region has the DNA TGTGCCAGCCGACCAGCAGGGTCCTTTGGCTACACCTTC. This codes for CASRPAGSFGYTF.

This clone was seen only once. The chain joins TRBV5-8 to TRBJ1-2, with TRBD1 identical over 7 bases. The length of the CDR3 is 16 residues. V lost 4 bases, J lost 8 bases, and 17 bases stayed unmatched. Germline CDR1 SGHTS, CDR2 YDEGEE. The CDR3 region is CASSLGTAASGQGYTF. The CDR3, as DNA: TGTGCCAGCAGCCTCGGGACAGCCGCATCCGGCCAGGGCTACACCTTC.

The chain recombines TRBV7-2 with TRBJ1-2; D call uncertain. The V end lost 1 base, the J end lost 2 bases, and 8 bases lay between the germline ends. The germline CDR1 and CDR2 sequences are SGHTA and FQGNSA. This CDR3 spans 14 amino acids. CDR3 nucleotides: TGTGCCAGCAGCTTAGGTATCGTCAACTATGGCTACACCTTC. It encodes CASSLGIVNYGYTF. Looking up the rest from reference TRBV7-2 and TRBJ1-2 gives the full variable domain: GAGVSQSPSNKVTEKGKDVELRCDPISGHTALYWYRQSLGQGLEFLIYFQGNSAPDKSGLPSDRFSAERTGGSVSTLTIQRTQQEDSAVYLCASSLGIVNYGYTFGSGTRLTVV.

A word on this clone: Other DNA sequences of this sample code for an identical CDR3. The gene calls are TRBV6-1 and TRBJ1-2; no clear D. Trimming shortened V by 7 bases and J by 4 bases, and 7 bases separated the two germline ends. The CDR3 has 11 amino acids. The germline gives CDR1 MNHNS, CDR2 SASEGT. CDR3 coding DNA: TGTGCCAGCAACTCGGGCTATGGCTACACCTTC. This gives the protein CASNSGYGYTF.

This clone showed up just a few times. The V call is TRBV19, the J call TRBJ1-2; tentative D call: TRBD1 (5 bases). The CDR3 is made up of 14 amino acids. CDR1 and CDR2 (germline): LNHDA, SQIVND (reference sequence). Trimming cost V 2 bases and J 5 bases, with 12 bases left between them. DNA of the CDR3: TGTGCCAGTAGTATATCGGAGGGACCTTATGGCTACACCTTC. Translation: CASSISEGPYGYTF.

V is TRBV19 and J is TRBJ2-3; the D is unclear. The CDR3 sequence is 16 residues long. The germline V gene encodes CDR1 LNHDA and CDR2 SQIVND (reference sequence). With 0 bases removed from V and 4 bases from J, the gap between germline ends came to 14 bases. For the CDR3, the DNA is TGTGCCAGTAGTATAGATTTCGGCAGGTCCCCAGATACGCAGTATTTT. It translates to CASSIDFGRSPDTQYF.

The chain couples TRBV29-1 to TRBJ2-3; no clear D gene. Germline-derived CDR1 and CDR2 are SQVTM and ANQGSEA. The CDR3 runs to 11 residues. Deletions cut 3 bases from V and 4 bases from J, with 5 bases between. The CDR3 region is CSVDRADTQYF. CDR3 coding DNA: TGCAGCGTTGACCGTGCAGATACGCAGTATTTT.

The rearrangement links TRBV4-2 to TRBJ1-1; D is perhaps TRBD1 (6 bases). The ends were cut back, 1 base at V and 2 bases at J, with 11 bases in the middle. Germline assignment: CDR1 LGHNA and CDR2 YNFKEQ. The CDR3 loop spans 15 amino acids. The CDR3 coding sequence is TGTGCCAGCAGCCAAGCTTCAGGGGACAACACTGAAGCTTTCTTT. Protein product: CASSQASGDNTEAFF.

The CDR3 DNA reads TGTGCTAGTGGTCTTTACACAGGTGGGGCAGAGACCCAGTACTTC. This translates into CASGLYTGGAETQYF. V is TRBV12-5 and J is TRBJ2-5; tentative D call: TRBD1 (5 bases). CDR3 length equals 15 residues. Germline values: CDR1 LGHNT, CDR2 FRNRAP. The V end lost 5 bases, the J end lost 4 bases, and 17 bases lay between the germline ends.